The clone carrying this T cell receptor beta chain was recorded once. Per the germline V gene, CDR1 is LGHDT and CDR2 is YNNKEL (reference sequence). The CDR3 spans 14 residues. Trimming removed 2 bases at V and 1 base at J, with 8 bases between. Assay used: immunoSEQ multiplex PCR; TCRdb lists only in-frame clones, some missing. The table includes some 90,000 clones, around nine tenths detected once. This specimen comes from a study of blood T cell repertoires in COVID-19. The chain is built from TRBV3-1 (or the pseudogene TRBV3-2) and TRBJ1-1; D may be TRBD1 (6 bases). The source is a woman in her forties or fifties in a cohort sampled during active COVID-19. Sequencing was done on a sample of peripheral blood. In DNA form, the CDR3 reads TGTGCCAGCAGCCAATTACAGGGGAACACTGAAGCTTTCTTT. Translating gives CASSQLQGNTEAFF.